The 18 T cell receptor beta chains reported below all come from one sample, sequenced in a study of identifying expanded T cells in peripheral blood. The data were produced by immunoSEQ multiplex PCR, yet TCRdb's version contains in-frame clones alone and is incomplete. The table lists more than 45,000 clones, about nine tenths of them singletons. Sequencing was performed on blood. The receptors come from a person aged 18-70 years in good health.

The chain joins TRBV15 to TRBJ2-5; D is perhaps TRBD2 (6 bases). Per germline, CDR1 LNHNV and CDR2 YYDKDF (reference sequence). Trimming took 3 bases from V and 6 from J, leaving 20 bases between them. This CDR3 contains 16 residues. The CDR3 DNA reads as TGTGCCACCAGCAGCTTGTCGGGGGAGATTCGCAAGACCCAGTACTTC. It is translated as CATSSLSGEIRKTQYF.

The chain is built from TRBV7-2 and TRBJ1-2, with unresolved D. There are 13 residues in the CDR3. CDR1 and CDR2 (germline): SGHTA, FQGNSA. Trimming took 2 bases from V and 4 from J, leaving 8 bases between them. The CDR3 DNA is TGTGCCAGCAGCTTACAGGACTCCTATGGCTACACCTTC. Its translation: CASSLQDSYGYTF.

The chain uses TRBV19 and TRBJ2-7; 7 nucleotides align to TRBD2. Germline values: CDR1 LNHDA, CDR2 SQIVND (reference sequence). The CDR3 is 12 amino acids. Trimming took 7 bases from V and 4 from J; bases not matched to a gene: 4. CDR3 DNA: TGTGCCAGTACTAGCGGAACATACGAGCAGTACTTC. Its translation: CASTSGTYEQYF.

In its sample, this clone was seen once. V gene TRBV7-2 combines with J gene TRBJ1-2, with D maybe TRBD1 (5 bases). This CDR3 spans 13 amino acids. The V end was cut by 4 bases, the J end by 10 bases, with 16 bases between. The germline CDR1 and CDR2 sequences are SGHTA and FQGNSA. CDR3 coding DNA: TGTGCCAGCAGCTCCGGGACTCGAAGCTTCTACACCTTC. Translated, it gives CASSSGTRSFYTF.

The rearrangement uses TRBV7-8 and TRBJ2-2; no clear D gene. Trimming took 2 bases from V and 7 from J, leaving 14 bases between them. Germline CDR1 is SGHVS and CDR2 is FQNEAQ. There are 15 residues in the CDR3. The CDR3 region is CASSLTHGNGGELFF. Here the CDR3 DNA reads TGTGCCAGCAGCTTAACTCATGGGAACGGCGGGGAGCTGTTTTTT.

CDR3 in amino acids: CASSPSSGPSYEQYF. CDR3 nucleotides: TGTGCCAGCAGCCCGTCTAGCGGACCATCCTACGAGCAGTACTTC. This rearrangement joins TRBV6-5 to TRBJ2-7; the match to TRBD2 covers 7 bases. CDR1 and CDR2 (germline): MNHEY, SVGAGI. The CDR3 has 15 amino acids. V lost 6 bases to trimming and J lost 1 base; unmatched junction nucleotides: 9.

The CDR3 DNA reads as TGTGCCAGCAGCACCCAGGGGGCAGATACGCAGTATTTT. This codes for CASSTQGADTQYF. V is TRBV5-5 and J is TRBJ2-3, with TRBD1 matching 7 bases. Germline CDR1 reads SGHKS; CDR2 reads YYEKEE (reference sequence). The CDR3 is made up of 13 amino acids. V lost 4 bases and J lost 4; bases outside the gene matches: 3. Drawing the rest from reference TRBV5-5 and TRBJ2-3, the complete variable domain is DAGVTQSPTHLIKTRGQQVTLRCSPISGHKSVSWYQQVLGQGPQFIFQYYEKEERGRGNFPDRFSARQFPNYSSELNVNALLLGDSALYLCASSTQGADTQYFGPGTRLTVL.

The V gene is TRBV4-2, the J gene TRBJ2-7; D not resolved. Trimming removed 0 bases from V and 4 bases from J, with 10 bases in between. Germline CDR1 and CDR2: LGHNA and YNFKEQ. CDR3 length: 14 residues. The CDR3 protein is CASSQDFEVYEQYF. As DNA, the CDR3 is TGTGCCAGCAGCCAAGATTTCGAAGTTTACGAGCAGTACTTC.

The chain links TRBV28 to TRBJ2-1, with unresolved D. The CDR3 has 13 residues. V lost 7 bases, J lost 0 bases, and 7 bases lay in between. Per the germline V gene, CDR1 is MDHEN and CDR2 is SYDVKM. This chain's CDR3 is CASTGSSYNEQFF. The CDR3 DNA reads as TGTGCCAGCACCGGCTCCTCCTACAATGAGCAGTTCTTC.

The CDR3, as DNA: TGTGCCAGCAGCTACGGAGGACAGGGGCCATCGGGGGGCTACACCTTC. Residues: CASSYGGQGPSGGYTF. The chain recombines TRBV5-8 with TRBJ1-2, with TRBD1 matching 9 bases. This CDR3 region has 16 residues. Trimming took 3 bases from V and 8 from J; bases not matched to a gene: 14. CDR1 and CDR2 (germline): SGHTS, YDEGEE.

This clone has just a few counts. V usage is TRBV7-9 and J usage is TRBJ1-3, with D maybe TRBD1 (6 bases). Trimming removed 2 bases from V and 4 bases from J, with 9 bases in between. Germline V gene sequence: CDR1 SEHNR, CDR2 FQNEAQ (reference sequence). The CDR3 length is 14 residues. The CDR3: CASSLTGYGNTIYF. The CDR3 coding sequence is TGTGCCAGCAGCTTAACAGGGTACGGAAACACCATATATTTT.

V is TRBV7-9 and J is TRBJ1-2; D is unclear. Per the germline V gene, CDR1 is SEHNR and CDR2 is FQNEAQ (reference sequence). Trimming took off 5 bases at V and 3 bases at J, with 13 bases between the two ends. The CDR3 totals 14 residues. In nucleotides, the CDR3 is TGTGCCAGCAGCCCCCGCGAGAGGGACTATGGCTACACCTTC. Amino acid sequence: CASSPRERDYGYTF.

This chain links TRBV27 with TRBJ2-1; 9 bases align to TRBD2. The CDR3 sequence is 14 residues long. Per germline, CDR1 MNHEY and CDR2 SMNVEV (reference sequence). Unmatched junction bases numbered 1, after V lost 1 base and J lost 6 bases. DNA for the CDR3: TGTGCCAGCAGTTTATGGACTAGCGTCAATGAGCAGTTCTTC. It yields the protein CASSLWTSVNEQFF.

The CDR3 nucleotides read TGTGCCAGTACCCGGACCCAAAATCAGCCCCAGCATTTT. This gives the protein CASTRTQNQPQHF. The rearrangement uses TRBV19 and TRBJ1-5; D call uncertain. The CDR3 is 13 amino acids. Germline CDR1 is LNHDA and CDR2 is SQIVND (reference sequence). Trimming shortened V by 7 bases and J by 4 bases, and 11 bases separated the two germline ends.

The V and J genes are TRBV18 and TRBJ2-1, with D perhaps given as TRBD1 or TRBD2 (6 bases each). From germline, CDR1 is KGHSH and CDR2 LQKENI. This CDR3 region has 12 residues. V gave up 2 bases and J gave up 9 bases, with 8 bases separating them. The CDR3 loop is CASSPGGGEQFF. In DNA, the CDR3 is TGTGCCAGCTCACCAGGAGGGGGTGAGCAGTTCTTC.

A few counts support this clone. The genes are TRBV7-9 and TRBJ2-7; D may be TRBD2 (6 bases). Germline CDR1 and CDR2: SEHNR and FQNEAQ (reference sequence). Trimming removed 5 bases at V and 1 base at J, with 6 bases between. The CDR3 extends over 12 amino acids. CDR3 sequence (DNA): TGTGCCAGCAGCCGGGGGTCCTACGAGCAGTACTTC. Protein sequence: CASSRGSYEQYF.

This chain joins TRBV19 and TRBJ1-1; D might be TRBD1 (6 bases). The CDR3 is made up of 12 amino acids. With 5 bases removed from V and 7 bases from J, the gap between germline ends came to 11 bases. CDR1 is LNHDA and CDR2 is SQIVND in the germline V gene (reference sequence). CDR3 sequence reads: CASSRQASEAFF. DNA for the CDR3: TGTGCCAGTAGTCGACAGGCCAGTGAAGCTTTCTTT.

This clone was counted only a few times. A read error may account for a junction end that differs from germline. As DNA, the CDR3 is TGTGCCAGCAGAGAAGTCGACGAGCAGTTCTTC. Encoded protein: CASREVDEQFF. This rearrangement joins TRBV6-1 to TRBJ2-1; D remains unclear. This CDR3 is 11 amino acids long. In germline, CDR1 is MNHNS, CDR2 SASEGT.